These 7 T cell receptor beta chains came from one sample sequenced in a study of blood T cell repertoires in COVID-19. The repertoire was sequenced with immunoSEQ multiplex PCR; TCRdb's copy has only in-frame clones and lacks some. This sample carries approximately 350,000 clones, roughly 90% of them seen once, and the ten largest clones take 7.1%. The sample was peripheral blood. Receptors were obtained from a woman in her sixties with COVID-19, enrolled during active disease.

This sequence joins TRBV7-5 and TRBJ2-1; the D call in the table, TRBD1, was not verified against the DNA. TRBV7-5 constitutes a pseudogene. This CDR3 comprises 16 residues. CDR3 residues: CVRSPLGRGRRNEQFF. The CDR3 DNA follows: TGTGTCAGAAGCCCTCTGGGCAGGGGGCGTAGGAATGAGCAGTTCTTC.

The V and J genes are TRBV7-2 and TRBJ2-1; maybe TRBD2 (5 bases). In germline, CDR1 is SGHTA, CDR2 FQGNSA. The V gene lost 5 bases and the J gene lost 4 bases, with 12 bases spanning the gap. The CDR3 loop spans 14 amino acids. This CDR3 is CASSQPRGYNEQFF. CDR3 DNA: TGTGCCAGCAGCCAGCCCCGGGGTTACAATGAGCAGTTCTTC.

This clone was observed a handful of times. The chain carries TRBV5-1 and TRBJ1-5, with D perhaps matching TRBD1 (6 bases). V was pared by 5 bases and J by 4 bases, with 10 bases between. Germline values: CDR1 SGHRS, CDR2 YFSETQ. The CDR3 consists of 13 residues. CDR3 region: CASRGGENQPQHF. The CDR3 coding sequence is TGCGCCAGCAGAGGGGGGGAGAATCAGCCCCAGCATTTT.

The V call is TRBV6-5, the J call TRBJ1-1; 8 positions match TRBD1. Germline CDR1 and CDR2: MNHEY and SVGAGI. The CDR3 is 14 amino acids. J gave up 3 bases and V 5 bases, and 5 bases lay outside the gene matches. CDR3 loop: CASSPGTGDTEAFF. CDR3 DNA sequence: TGTGCCAGCAGTCCCGGGACAGGAGACACTGAAGCTTTCTTT.

The rearrangement uses TRBV4-2 and TRBJ1-6; no clear D gene. There are 13 residues in the CDR3. Trimming removed 0 bases from V and 8 bases from J, with 5 bases in between. CDR1 LGHNA and CDR2 YNFKEQ come from the germline V gene. The CDR3 is CASSQERDSPLHF. As DNA, the CDR3 is TGTGCCAGCAGCCAAGAGCGTGATTCACCCCTCCACTTT.

In nucleotides, the CDR3 is TGTGCCAGCAGCTTGGCGACAGGAGACGGCTATGGCTACACCTTC. Protein sequence: CASSLATGDGYGYTF. The chain couples TRBV5-5 to TRBJ1-2; a possible D gene is TRBD1 (6 bases). The CDR3 has 15 residues. Germline lookup yields CDR1 SGHKS and CDR2 YYEKEE (reference sequence). V lost 0 bases and J 4 bases, leaving 13 bases between the germline ends.

In DNA form, the CDR3 reads TGTGCCAGCAGCTTGGAACTAGCGGGGGGGCCTAGCACAGATACGCAGTATTTT. Amino acid sequence: CASSLELAGGPSTDTQYF. V is TRBV13 and J is TRBJ2-3; 13 positions agree with TRBD2. The CDR3 extends over 18 amino acids. V lost 3 bases to trimming and J lost 0 bases; unmatched junction nucleotides: 6. Germline V gene lookup returns CDR1 PRHDT and CDR2 FYEKMQ (reference sequence).